Listed below are T cell receptor beta chains from one sample, sequenced in a study of blood T cells in healthy people across ages. TCRdb reanalysed the 5' RACE reads using MiXCR and keeps one entry per CDR3 protein. The table lists 1.6 million or so distinct CDR3 sequences, 30% to 40% of them singletons. The sample was blood. These receptors came from a woman in her 30s in good health. CDR3s include the opening cysteine and the closing phenylalanine or tryptophan. A D gene is named only where the DNA matches it firmly. Clone size is not always given. Where it is, it says once, few, many or a class for expanded clones.

cdr3_length j_call d_call v_call clone_size cdr3_nt cdr3_aa
15 TRBJ1-2 . TRBV5-1 few TGCGCCAGCAGCTCCACGCTGGGGGGGCACTATGGCTACACCTTC CASSSTLGGHYGYTF
19 TRBJ2-4 TRBD2 TRBV2 . TGTGCCAGCAGTGAAGAACCCCCTTATCGGGAGGGAGACAAAAACATTCAGTACTTC CASSEEPPYREGDKNIQYF
16 TRBJ2-5 TRBD2 TRBV7-6 few TGTGCCAGCAGCTTAGCGAGGCCTAGCGGACAAGAGACCCAGTACTTC CASSLARPSGQETQYF
16 TRBJ1-2 . TRBV12-3/TRBV12-4 few TGTGCCAGCAGTTTAGGAGGGGGAGGGGAGATCAATGGCTACACCTTC CASSLGGGGEINGYTF
14 TRBJ2-7 TRBD2 TRBV4-1 . TGCGCCAGCAGCCCGATAACTAGCGGCTACGAGCAGTACTTC CASSPITSGYEQYF
13 TRBJ2-1 . TRBV10-3 few TGTGCCACGAGGTTGGGGTCAGTGGATGAGCAGTTCTTC CATRLGSVDEQFF
15 TRBJ2-7 . TRBV19 . TGTGCCAGTAGCAAAACCGGGACGCCCTCGAACGAGCAGTACTTC CASSKTGTPSNEQYF
13 TRBJ1-2 . TRBV20-1 once TGCAGTGCTAGAGATGCGCTTTCCTATGGCTACACCTTC CSARDALSYGYTF
15 TRBJ2-1 TRBD2 TRBV9 few TGTGCCAGCAGCGTAGATAGCGGGACCTACAATGAGCAGTTCTTC CASSVDSGTYNEQFF
16 TRBJ1-2 TRBD1 TRBV20-1 few TGCAGTGCCCGGCTTGGGACAGGGGGATTGGACTATGGCTACACCTTC CSARLGTGGLDYGYTF
11 TRBJ1-2 . TRBV30 . TGTGCCTGGATGGTGAACTATGGCTACACCTTC CAWMVNYGYTF
15 TRBJ2-5 . TRBV27 . TGTGCCAGCAGTCCCCGTAGTGGGGGCGGAGAGACCCAGTACTTC CASSPRSGGGETQYF
14 TRBJ2-3 TRBD2 TRBV27 . TGTGCCAGCAGTGGCGCGGGAGGGGGCGATACGCAGTATTTT CASSGAGGGDTQYF
14 TRBJ2-3 . TRBV6-1 . TGTGCCAGCAGCGAGGTAGCGGGCACAGATACGCAGTATTTT CASSEVAGTDTQYF
12 TRBJ2-3 . TRBV7-9 . TGTGCCAGCAGCACCCAGGGGGATACGCAGTATTTT CASSTQGDTQYF
12 TRBJ1-2 . TRBV28 few TGTGCCAGCAGTTTGGGGAATGGGGGCTACACCTTC CASSLGNGGYTF
18 TRBJ2-1 TRBD2 TRBV20-1 few TGCAGTGCTAGCGCCTTAGCGGGGGGCCGGGGGGTCCAATATGAGCAGTTCTTC CSASALAGGRGVQYEQFF
16 TRBJ2-3 TRBD1 TRBV11-3 . TGTGCCAGCAGCTCCGGACAGGGGGGCCCTCGAGATACGCAGTATTTT CASSSGQGGPRDTQYF
15 TRBJ2-3 . TRBV11-2 few TGTGCCAGCAGCCCACCGGGGGGCCTGAGAGATACGCAGTATTTT CASSPPGGLRDTQYF
14 TRBJ2-5 TRBD1 TRBV4-1 . TGCGCCAGCAGCCAAGATAGGGACAGAGAGACCCAGTACTTC CASSQDRDRETQYF
16 TRBJ2-1 TRBD2 TRBV4-1 . TGCGCCAGCAGCCAGCAGCGGGGGGCCTCCTACAATGAGCAGTTCTTC CASSQQRGASYNEQFF
14 TRBJ2-5 . TRBV5-6 . TGTGCCAGCAGCTGGGCCGCGGGCCAAGAGACCCAGTACTTC CASSWAAGQETQYF
16 TRBJ2-1 . TRBV6-4 few TGTGCCAGCAGTCCCGATGGGGCAAGCTCCTACAATGAGCAGTTCTTC CASSPDGASSYNEQFF
18 TRBJ1-2 . TRBV28 . TGTGCCAGCAGTTTATTTCCAGGAGTGGACTCGGGATTCTATGGCTACACCTTC CASSLFPGVDSGFYGYTF
13 TRBJ2-2 . TRBV2 . TGTGCCGCAATGGGGGGGAACACCGGGGAGCTGTTTTTT CAAMGGNTGELFF
17 TRBJ2-3 TRBD2 TRBV2 . TGTGCCAGCAGTGAAGCGCCTCTAGCGGGGAGCACAGATACGCAGTATTTT CASSEAPLAGSTDTQYF
11 TRBJ1-2 . TRBV12-3/TRBV12-4 . TGTGCCACCGTATTTATTGGGGGCTACACCTTC CATVFIGGYTF
14 TRBJ1-2 . TRBV3-1 . TGTGCCAGCAGCCACTTAGGGAGCCTCTATGGCTACACCTTC CASSHLGSLYGYTF
14 TRBJ2-5 . TRBV2 . TGTGCCAGCAGTGAAGATCGAGCGACGGAGACCCAGTACTTC CASSEDRATETQYF
15 TRBJ2-7 . TRBV6-1 . TGTGCCAGCAGTGTGGCGGGGTACCCTAGAATCGAGCAGTACTTC CASSVAGYPRIEQYF
15 TRBJ2-7 TRBD1 TRBV20-1 . TGCAGTGCAAAAGACAGGGTCATTCACAGTAACGAGCAGTACTTC CSAKDRVIHSNEQYF
13 TRBJ2-7 TRBD1 TRBV5-1 . TGCGCCAGCACCGGGACAGTCTCCTACGAGCAGTACTTC CASTGTVSYEQYF
16 TRBJ2-5 TRBD2 TRBV27 . TGTGCCAGCAGGGCTAGCGGGAGGGCGTACCAAGAGACCCAGTACTTC CASRASGRAYQETQYF
14 TRBJ2-3 TRBD2 TRBV20-1 few TGCAGTGCTAATAGCGGGAAATGGACAGATACGCAGTATTTT CSANSGKWTDTQYF
15 TRBJ2-1 . TRBV11-2 . TGTGCCAGCAGCTTAGCCGCCAGGAGTTGGGATGAGCAGTTCTTC CASSLAARSWDEQFF
12 TRBJ2-7 . TRBV20-1 many TGCAGTGCTATTCATGATTTGCACGAGCAGTACTTC CSAIHDLHEQYF
16 TRBJ2-7 . TRBV6-5 . TGTGCCAGCAGTTACTCCAAACAGGACTACTCCTACGAGCAGTACTTC CASSYSKQDYSYEQYF
17 TRBJ1-1 TRBD1 TRBV29-1 few TGCAGCGTTGTCGGGAGAGACAGGGTAAGGAGGAACACTGAAGCTTTCTTT CSVVGRDRVRRNTEAFF
15 TRBJ2-2 . TRBV6-5 few TGTGCCAGCAGCCCACGGGGGACTTGGGGCGGGGAGCTGTTTTTT CASSPRGTWGGELFF
15 TRBJ2-5 . TRBV11-2 few TGTGCCAGCAGCCGACAGGCTAGCGGAAAAGAGACCCAGTACTTC CASSRQASGKETQYF
14 TRBJ2-3 . TRBV3-1 . TGTGCCAGCAGCAGACCGGGGATGGCAGATACGCAGTATTTT CASSRPGMADTQYF
16 TRBJ2-7 TRBD1 TRBV28 . TGTGCCAGCAATCCCGGGACAGGGCTACAGAAGTACGAGCAGTACTTC CASNPGTGLQKYEQYF
14 TRBJ2-7 . TRBV5-1 many TGCGCCAGCACCAACCGGGATTACGGGGACGAGCAGTACTTC CASTNRDYGDEQYF
17 TRBJ2-1 TRBD2 TRBV7-8 . TGTGCCAGCAGCTTAGCGCTGGTTAGCGGGATTTACAATGAGCAGTTCTTC CASSLALVSGIYNEQFF
18 TRBJ2-1 TRBD2 TRBV20-1 . TGCAGTGCTAGTATGAGACTAGCGGGAGTCCCCCAAAGGGATGAGCAGTTCTTC CSASMRLAGVPQRDEQFF
13 TRBJ2-3 . TRBV20-1 once TGCAGTGCTAGTTGGAGGGGCACAGATACGCAGTATTTT CSASWRGTDTQYF
17 TRBJ2-5 TRBD2 TRBV25-1 . TGTGCCAGCAGTCCCCTTGGGGAGGGCCTAGGACAAGAGACCCAGTACTTC CASSPLGEGLGQETQYF
15 TRBJ2-7 . TRBV18 few TGTGCCAGCTCACCACAGGGGGTCCTTTCCTACGAGCAGTACTTC CASSPQGVLSYEQYF
15 TRBJ2-5 TRBD2 TRBV18 . TGTGCCAGCTCACCACCTCAACGGGGAGGGGAGACCCAGTACTTC CASSPPQRGGETQYF
11 TRBJ2-1 TRBD1 TRBV12-3/TRBV12-4 . TGTGCCAGCACGGGGGGACAGGGGCAGTTCTTC CASTGGQGQFF
16 TRBJ2-2 TRBD2 TRBV27 once TGTGCCAGCAGTTTCATAGCGGGAGGGCAGCGTGGGGAGCTGTTTTTT CASSFIAGGQRGELFF
15 TRBJ2-1 . TRBV5-1 . TGCGCCAGCAGCTTGGAGGCAGCCCCTGGGAATGAGCAGTTCTTC CASSLEAAPGNEQFF
17 TRBJ2-3 . TRBV20-1 . TGCAGTGCTAGAGAGCGTCTAGCGCCGCCGTTGCTAGATATGCAGTATTTT CSARERLAPPLLDMQYF
17 TRBJ2-3 TRBD1 TRBV20-1 . TGCAGTGCGAGAGGAATGTCTCCGGGACAGGGGACTGATACGCAGTATTTT CSARGMSPGQGTDTQYF
14 TRBJ2-3 . TRBV27 few TGTGCCAGCAGTTTACGGGGTATTTCGGATACGCAGTATTTT CASSLRGISDTQYF
15 TRBJ1-5 . TRBV4-1 . TGCGCCAGCAGCCAATTTCAGGGGCCAGGAAAGCCCCAGCATTTT CASSQFQGPGKPQHF
15 TRBJ2-1 TRBD2 TRBV6-2/TRBV6-3 few TGTGCCAGCAGTTGGGAGCGGGGGGGCAGGAATGAGCAGTTCTTC CASSWERGGRNEQFF
13 TRBJ2-7 . TRBV7-9 . TGTGCCAGCAGCGGGGACATCGGCCGCGAGCAGTACTTC CASSGDIGREQYF
15 TRBJ1-1 TRBD1 TRBV12-3/TRBV12-4 . TGTGCCAGCACCCGTCGGACAGGGGGAGACACTGAAGCTTTCTTT CASTRRTGGDTEAFF